A single sample is the source of the 17 T cell receptor beta chains below, sequenced in a study of blood T cell repertoires in COVID-19. Some clones are missing from TCRdb's copy, which holds only in-frame ones; the method was immunoSEQ multiplex PCR. The sample includes more than 300,000 clones, about 89% of them seen just once. Sequences were obtained from peripheral blood. The receptors shown here come from a woman between 25 and 40 years old with COVID-19, enrolled during active disease.

This chain joins TRBV5-1 and TRBJ2-7; 9 bases fit TRBD2. The junction had 7 bases not matched to a gene; V was cut back by 4 bases and J by 5 bases. The CDR3 is made up of 14 amino acids. CDR1 is SGHRS and CDR2 is YFSETQ in the germline V gene. The chain's CDR3 is CASSPVAGVDEQYF. As DNA, the CDR3 is TGCGCCAGCAGCCCGGTAGCGGGAGTGGACGAGCAGTACTTC.

The chain links TRBV6-5 to TRBJ2-7; perhaps TRBD1 as D (5 bases). The CDR3 is 11 amino acids. CDR1 and CDR2 (germline): MNHEY, SVGAGI. V lost 9 bases, J lost 1 base, and 7 bases lay in between. As DNA, the CDR3 is TGTGCCAGTCAGGGTTCCTACGAGCAGTACTTC. Residues: CASQGSYEQYF.

This chain links TRBV23-1 with TRBJ2-7, with TRBD1 matching over 8 bases. TRBV23-1 is identified as an open reading frame with a role that is uncertain. Trimming took 2 bases from V and 2 from J; bases not matched to a gene: 11. The CDR3 spans 17 residues. The DNA for the CDR3 is TGCGCCAGCAGTCAACAACTTCCCAGGGGGCATGCCTACGAGCAGTACTTC. It encodes CASSQQLPRGHAYEQYF.

This clone was found a few times. As DNA, the CDR3 is TGTGCCAGCAGTTACTCGACTAGCGGGTGGACCGGGGAGCTGTTTTTT. Translation gives CASSYSTSGWTGELFF. The J gene is TRBJ2-2, the V gene TRBV6-5; 10 positions agree with TRBD2. CDR1 is MNHEY, CDR2 SVGAGI, per germline. V lost 0 bases to trimming and J lost 5 bases; unmatched junction nucleotides: 3. This CDR3 region has 16 residues.

The sample holds one count of this clone. J is TRBJ1-4 and V is TRBV24-1; 7 bases are shared with TRBD1. The CDR3 is 17 residues long. V lost 3 bases and J lost 0; bases outside the gene matches: 6. Germline CDR1 is KGHDR and CDR2 is SFDVKD. For the CDR3, the DNA is TGTGCCACCAGTGATGGCGGGGACAGCTCAACTAATGAAAAACTGTTTTTT. Protein: CATSDGGDSSTNEKLFF.

The chain joins TRBV4-2 to TRBJ2-3, with 7 bases aligning to TRBD2. The CDR3 has 15 residues. The V gene end was trimmed by 0 bases and the J gene end by 0 bases; junction bases not matched to a gene: 0. Germline V gene data show CDR1 as LGHNA and CDR2 as YNFKEQ. CDR3 in amino acids: CASSQDSGSTDTQYF. CDR3 nucleotides: TGTGCCAGCAGCCAAGATAGCGGGAGCACAGATACGCAGTATTTT.

V gene TRBV12-3 or TRBV12-4 combines with J gene TRBJ2-7; D is perhaps TRBD1 (5 bases). This CDR3 spans 13 amino acids. Trimming took off 3 bases at V and 3 bases at J, with 9 bases between the two ends. CDR3 DNA: TGTGCCAGCAGTTTGCGCCAGGGCTACGAGCAGTACTTC. Protein: CASSLRQGYEQYF.

The CDR3, as DNA: TGTGCCAGCAGCTTGAGACTGGGGCAGACGGATACGCAGTATTTT. Translated, it gives CASSLRLGQTDTQYF. The chain joins TRBV5-4 to TRBJ2-3, with D possibly being TRBD1 (5 bases). The CDR3 runs 15 residues. Germline CDR1 SGHNT, CDR2 YYREEE (reference sequence). The V end was cut by 1 base, the J end by 6 bases, with 15 bases between. The entire variable domain, with the rest obtained from reference TRBV5-4 and TRBJ2-3, is as follows: ETGVTQSPTHLIKTRGQQVTLRCSSQSGHNTVSWYQQALGQGPQFIFQYYREEENGRGNFPPRFSGLQFPNYSSELNVNALELDDSALYLCASSLRLGQTDTQYFGPGTRLTVL.

This clone showed up just once. V gene TRBV19 combines with J gene TRBJ2-7; a weak D match, TRBD2 (6 bases). The CDR3 extends over 16 amino acids. The germline V gene has CDR1 LNHDA and CDR2 SQIVND (reference sequence). V lost 5 bases, J lost 4 bases, and 21 bases lay in between. CDR3 DNA: TGTGCCAGTAGTCTCGAAGGGCGGGACTCCCCGTACGAGCAGTACTTC. Translating gives CASSLEGRDSPYEQYF.

This clone was recorded a few times. V is TRBV11-2 and J is TRBJ1-1, with 8 bases lining up with TRBD1. V was clipped by 2 bases and J by 1 base; unmatched bases: 0. The CDR3 sequence is 14 residues long. CDR1 SGHAT and CDR2 FQNNGV come from the germline V gene. The CDR3, as DNA: TGTGCCAGCAGCTTACAGGGGGCGAACACTGAAGCTTTCTTT. Its translation is CASSLQGANTEAFF. The whole variable domain, remainder taken from reference TRBV11-2 and TRBJ1-1, is EAGVAQSPRYKIIEKRQSVAFWCNPISGHATLYWYQQILGQGPKLLIQFQNNGVVDDSQLPKDRFSAERLKGVDSTLKIQPAKLEDSAVYLCASSLQGANTEAFFGQGTRLTVV.

The J gene is TRBJ2-5, the V gene TRBV24-1, with 9 bases lining up with TRBD2. Germline V gives CDR1 KGHDR, CDR2 SFDVKD. The CDR3 is 17 residues long. J was trimmed by 7 bases and V by 3 bases; bases with no gene match: 14. This CDR3 reads CATSDQTETSGQWTQYF. The CDR3 DNA reads as TGTGCCACCAGTGATCAGACAGAGACTAGCGGTCAGTGGACCCAGTACTTC.

The V call is TRBV9, the J call TRBJ2-2, with 10 bases lining up with TRBD2. CDR3 size: 17 residues. Germline CDR1 SGDLS, CDR2 YYNGEE. With 7 bases clipped from V and 1 base from J, the junction kept 10 bases outside the gene matches. The CDR3 protein is CASAGVAGGWNTGELFF. For the CDR3, the DNA is TGTGCCAGCGCGGGGGTAGCGGGAGGATGGAACACCGGGGAGCTGTTTTTT.

The rearrangement uses TRBV12-3 or TRBV12-4 and TRBJ1-1; unclear D gene. V gave up 4 bases and J gave up 6 bases, with 12 bases separating them. The CDR3 extends over 13 amino acids. The CDR3 coding sequence is TGTGCCAGCAGTTCGAGCTCCGGGGCTGAAGCTTTCTTT. It is translated as CASSSSSGAEAFF.

This rearrangement joins TRBV5-5 to TRBJ2-5; D gene unclear. The length of the CDR3 is 12 residues. The ends were cut back, 0 bases at V and 4 bases at J, with 4 bases in the middle. CDR1 and CDR2 (germline): SGHKS, YYEKEE (reference sequence). The CDR3 DNA is TGTGCCAGCAGCTTGGCCGGAGAGACCCAGTACTTC. Its protein is CASSLAGETQYF.

This clone came up once. The chain recombines TRBV10-2 with TRBJ2-3; 9 bases line up with TRBD2. The CDR3 totals 15 residues. Germline V lookup: CDR1 WSHSY, CDR2 SAAADI. With V trimmed by 5 bases and J by 1 base, 4 bases remained unmatched. Here the CDR3 reads CASSIAGDGTDTQYF. CDR3 in DNA: TGCGCCAGCAGTATAGCGGGAGATGGCACAGATACGCAGTATTTT.

This clone occurred once. This chain links TRBV10-2 with TRBJ2-5; TRBD2 is a possible D gene (6 bases). CDR1 and CDR2 (germline): WSHSY, SAAADI. V gave up 6 bases and J gave up 4 bases, with 9 bases separating them. The CDR3 covers 12 residues. The CDR3 here is CASSGSRETQYF. The CDR3 nucleotides are TGCGCCAGCAGCGGGAGTAGAGAGACCCAGTACTTC.

This chain links TRBV28 with TRBJ2-7; D is undetermined. Germline V gene lookup returns CDR1 MDHEN and CDR2 SYDVKM. V lost 5 bases and J lost 7, with 18 bases in between. The CDR3 sequence is 14 residues long. CDR3 nucleotide sequence: TGTGCCAGCAGTCTCACCGTCCCATCACGGGAGCAGTACTTC. Its translation: CASSLTVPSREQYF.